This T cell receptor beta chain was recorded in a study of identical twins. About this clonotype itself: Its antigen is as yet unknown.

General study findings and limits: Monozygotic twins shared more out-of-frame TCR alpha than recombination models predicted. Abundant cord blood beta clonotypes carried fewer insertions; memory repertoires showed none.

CDR1 and CDR2 (germline): SGHAT, FQNNGV. This CDR3 has 16 residues. The V and J ends lost 7 bases and 0 bases respectively, with 15 bases between them. TCRdb fed the 5' RACE reads into MiXCR, producing one record per CDR3 protein. The top ten hold roughly 4% of the sample, which has 650,000 to 750,000 distinct CDR3 sequences, less than 25% seen once. The same sample was also used in a study of T cells expressing NK-cell markers. From that report: An anti-gamma-delta TCR antibody restricted sorting to alpha-beta TCR T cells in several experiments. Among CD8+ T cells from 5 to 7 donors, dominant NKG2C+ clonotypes accounted for about 1.0-7.0%.

The genes are TRBV11-2 and TRBJ2-2, with a tentative D call TRBD2 (5 bases). This clonotype was obtained from a woman between 18 and 29 years old in good health. Sequencing input: PBMCs. The CDR3 spells CASNNRGTANTGELFF. The CDR3 DNA is TGTGCCAGCAATAACCGGGGTACCGCGAACACCGGGGAGCTGTTTTTT. The full variable domain, in which reference TRBV11-2 and TRBJ2-2 provide the parts outside the CDR3, is EAGVAQSPRYKIIEKRQSVAFWCNPISGHATLYWYQQILGQGPKLLIQFQNNGVVDDSQLPKDRFSAERLKGVDSTLKIQPAKLEDSAVYLCASNNRGTANTGELFFGEGSRLTVL.